This TCR beta chain comes out of a study of T cell responses to AZD1222 COVID-19 vaccine. V dropped 3 bases and J dropped 4 bases, with 4 bases sitting between them. The CDR3 sequence is 11 residues long. Looked up from germline, CDR1 is DFQATT and CDR2 is SNEGSKA (reference sequence). Here immunoSEQ multiplex PCR was the method, and the copy in TCRdb shows in-frame clones only, minus some. The data contain more than 110,000 clones, about 93% of them seen just once; the ten biggest clones take up over 8%. The sequences come from peripheral blood, collected on day 0 of AZD1222 vaccination. The chain uses TRBV20-1 and TRBJ1-5, with unresolved D. The origin of this receptor is an adult in good health. In DNA form, the CDR3 reads TGCAGTGCTAGTCATAATCAGCCCCAGCATTTT. This encodes CSASHNQPQHF.